Each of the 12 T cell receptor beta chains below was sequenced from the same sample in a study of blood T cell repertoires in COVID-19. Here immunoSEQ multiplex PCR was the method, and the copy in TCRdb shows in-frame clones only, minus some. The sample comprises 250,000 to 350,000 clones, 70% to 85% of which are singletons, and 0.85% to 0.9% rests with the top ten. Sequencing input: peripheral blood. Source of these receptors: a human donor with COVID-19, enrolled during active disease. The donor label of this sample is uncertain.

The chain combines TRBV1 with TRBJ2-7; no DNA check was done on the table's D call, TRBD2. TRBV1 is shown as a pseudogene. The CDR3 length is 14 residues. In nucleotides, the CDR3 is TGCACCAGCAGCCAGGGAGCGTCGGTCTACGAGCAGTACTTC. It codes for CTSSQGASVYEQYF.

The table lists this clone with a count of one. The V gene is TRBV19, the J gene TRBJ1-1, with D maybe TRBD1 (6 bases). This CDR3 region has 15 residues. V lost 1 base and J lost 0, with 9 bases in between. From germline, CDR1 is LNHDA and CDR2 SQIVND (reference sequence). CDR3 amino acids: CASSIVGALNTEAFF. The DNA for the CDR3 is TGTGCCAGTAGTATAGTGGGGGCATTGAACACTGAAGCTTTCTTT.

The chain employs TRBV23-1 and TRBJ1-6; D is possibly TRBD1 (5 bases). TRBV23-1 is an ORF, and what it does is uncertain. The CDR3 runs to 16 residues. V was clipped by 11 bases and J by 14 bases, with 31 bases between them. Here the CDR3 reads CAVQRPPTEIPTSLHF. CDR3 sequence (DNA): TGCGCCGTACAACGACCCCCGACAGAAATCCCAACATCCCTCCACTTT.

The chain combines TRBV7-9 with TRBJ2-5; D gene unclear. Trimming took 4 bases from V and 7 from J, leaving 10 bases between them. Germline CDR1 is SEHNR and CDR2 is FQNEAQ (reference sequence). The CDR3 spans 12 residues. The CDR3 DNA sequence: TGTGCCAGCAGCTCTTACCAGGCGACCCAGTACTTC. Translating gives CASSSYQATQYF.

This clone has a single count. The V and J genes are TRBV5-1 and TRBJ1-3; 7 nucleotides match TRBD1. The CDR3 contains 15 residues. The germline CDR1 and CDR2 sequences are SGHRS and YFSETQ. The V and J ends lost 0 bases and 4 bases, in that order; junction bases with no gene match: 4. CDR3 bases: TGCGCCAGCAGCTTGGCAGGGGGGTTAGGAAACACCATATATTTT. It specifies CASSLAGGLGNTIYF. The whole variable domain, remainder taken from reference TRBV5-1 and TRBJ1-3, is KAGVTQTPRYLIKTRGQQVTLSCSPISGHRSVSWYQQTPGQGLQFLFEYFSETQRNKGNFPGRFSGRQFSNSRSEMNVSTLELGDSALYLCASSLAGGLGNTIYFGEGSWLTVV.

This chain connects TRBV9 to TRBJ2-6; 12 nucleotides match TRBD2. Germline trimming cut 3 bases from V and 0 bases from J; bases unmatched to any gene: 13. The CDR3 has 21 amino acids. The germline CDR1 and CDR2 sequences are SGDLS and YYNGEE. Written as DNA, the CDR3 is TGTGCCAGCAGCGGCGGGAGACTAGCGGGAGTGCGCCTCTCTGGGGCCAACGTCCTGACTTTC. Translated, it gives CASSGGRLAGVRLSGANVLTF.

The chain joins TRBV9 to TRBJ1-1; 7 bases align to TRBD1. Germline values: CDR1 SGDLS, CDR2 YYNGEE. V was clipped by 2 bases and J by 4 bases; unmatched bases: 5. The length of the CDR3 is 14 residues. The DNA for the CDR3 is TGTGCCAGCAGCGTCACCGACAGGGCCACTGAAGCTTTCTTT. Amino acids: CASSVTDRATEAFF.

This clone showed up just once. The rearrangement uses TRBV29-1 and TRBJ2-1; 8 positions match TRBD2. Trimming cost V 8 bases and J 8 bases; bases outside gene matches: 8. The CDR3 is 12 residues long. Germline V lookup: CDR1 SQVTM, CDR2 ANQGSEA. The CDR3 sequence is CSPGTSSDEQFF. Here the CDR3 DNA reads TGCAGCCCCGGGACTAGTTCGGATGAGCAGTTCTTC.

This sequence joins TRBV5-1 and TRBJ2-7; TRBD2 agrees at 10 bases. Germline V lookup: CDR1 SGHRS, CDR2 YFSETQ. This CDR3 contains 15 residues. Unmatched junction bases numbered 9, after V lost 2 bases and J lost 7 bases. In DNA form, the CDR3 reads TGCGCCAGCAGCTTATTAGCGGGAGGCGGGGAGGAGCAGTACTTC. This sequence encodes CASSLLAGGGEEQYF.

The J gene is TRBJ2-1, the V gene TRBV2, with 12 bases matching TRBD2. CDR1 is SNHLY and CDR2 is FYNNEI in the germline V gene. Germline trimming cut 6 bases from V and 0 bases from J; bases unmatched to any gene: 3. The CDR3 runs 16 residues. In nucleotides, the CDR3 is TGTGCCAGCAGGTTGACTAGCGGGAGCTCCTACAATGAGCAGTTCTTC. Translation gives CASRLTSGSSYNEQFF.

In this sample, this clone turned up once. The chain has TRBV9 and TRBJ2-6; weak D call: TRBD1 (6 bases). CDR1 is SGDLS and CDR2 is YYNGEE in the germline V gene. The CDR3 contains 17 residues. Trimming removed 4 bases at V and 2 bases at J, with 16 bases between. CDR3 DNA sequence: TGTGCCAGCAGCTCAGGGGACGGGAACGCTGGGGCCAACGTCCTGACTTTC. Amino acids: CASSSGDGNAGANVLTF.

This rearrangement joins TRBV28 to TRBJ1-5; 9 bases are shared with TRBD1. The CDR3 is 14 residues long. Germline assignment: CDR1 MDHEN and CDR2 SYDVKM. J gave up 5 bases and V 8 bases, and 7 bases lay outside the gene matches. CDR3 coding DNA: TGTGCCAGCCTAGACAGGGGGTGGCATCAGCCCCAGCATTTT. Translated: CASLDRGWHQPQHF.